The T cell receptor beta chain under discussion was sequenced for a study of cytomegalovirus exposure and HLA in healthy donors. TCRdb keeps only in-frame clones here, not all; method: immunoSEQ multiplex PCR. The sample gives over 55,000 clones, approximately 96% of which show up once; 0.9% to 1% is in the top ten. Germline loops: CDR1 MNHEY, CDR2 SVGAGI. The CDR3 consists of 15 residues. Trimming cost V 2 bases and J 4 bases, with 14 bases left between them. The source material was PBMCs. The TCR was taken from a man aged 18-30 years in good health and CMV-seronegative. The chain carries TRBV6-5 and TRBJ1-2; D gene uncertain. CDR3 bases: TGTGCCAGCAGTTACCAAGCTCGAGGAGGCTATGGCTACACCTTC. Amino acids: CASSYQARGGYGYTF.